A selection of T cell receptor beta chains follows, all from one sample in a study of T cells in Graves' hyperthyroidism and ophthalmopathy. TCRdb redid the calling of the multiplex PCR reads with MiXCR, one entry per CDR3 protein. The repertoire includes fewer than 500,000 distinct CDR3 sequences, around 15% of them detected once, and approximately 13% sits in the top ten. The source material was blood. Receptors were obtained from a man between 18 and 29 years old with Graves' ophthalmopathy. CDR3s include the opening cysteine and the closing phenylalanine or tryptophan. The D gene is left open where the match is weak. Where a row states a size, it is once, few, many or the class of an expanded clone; other rows omit it.

CASSIGAVEAFF,TGTGCCAGTAGTATCGGTGCAGTTGAAGCTTTCTTT,many,NA,TRBJ1-1,TRBV19
CASSRGEDPVGGEQFF,TGTGCCAGCAGCCGAGGAGAGGACCCAGTAGGGGGTGAGCAGTTCTTC,many,NA,TRBJ2-1,TRBV11-2
CAGDTFSGNTIYF,TGTGCCGGGGACACTTTCTCTGGAAACACCATATATTTT,NA,NA,TRBJ1-3,TRBV30
CASSLAVRAENTEAFF,TGTGCCAGCAGCTTAGCCGTTCGGGCGGAAAACACTGAAGCTTTCTTT,many,NA,TRBJ1-1,TRBV7-8
CASSLDLELAGGYEQYF,TGTGCCAGCAGTTTAGACCTAGAGCTAGCGGGGGGCTACGAGCAGTACTTC,many,TRBD2,TRBJ2-7,TRBV12-3/TRBV12-4
CASSVTQMAYNEQFF,TGTGCCAGCAGCGTCACCCAGATGGCCTACAATGAGCAGTTCTTC,NA,NA,TRBJ2-1,TRBV9
CSARTYEQYF,TGCAGTGCTAGGACCTACGAGCAGTACTTC,many,NA,TRBJ2-7,TRBV20-1
CASSLAIQGAPEAFF,TGTGCCAGCAGCTTAGCGATACAGGGGGCCCCTGAAGCTTTCTTT,many,TRBD1,TRBJ1-1,TRBV7-2
CASRSDARGTEAFF,TGTGCCAGCAGATCGGATGCCCGGGGCACTGAAGCTTTCTTT,NA,NA,TRBJ1-1,TRBV6-1
CASSSLRRPSYNEQFF,TGTGCCAGCAGCTCGCTCCGGCGGCCCTCCTACAATGAGCAGTTCTTC,many,NA,TRBJ2-1,TRBV9